The rows below give T cell receptor beta chains drawn from one sample of a study of T-cell memory formation after mild COVID-19. TCRdb recomputed calls from the 5' RACE reads with MiXCR, one row per CDR3 protein. The top ten clones hold approximately 8.4% of a sample with about 560,000 distinct CDR3 sequences, roughly 22% of them seen once. Sequenced input: PBMCs or a T cell subset sorted from them (not recorded which). These receptors originate from an adult woman who had mild COVID-19 (a few samples of this study predate the infection). Cell type and time point are not known. Both conserved end residues are part of each CDR3. D genes are given only for firm matches. The listing skips clone size in some rows; elsewhere it reads once, few, many or a size class.

>TRBJ1-1|few|TRBV12-3/TRBV12-4|.
CASSDARSNTEAFF
TGTGCCAGCAGCGATGCGAGGAGCAACACTGAAGCTTTCTTT
>TRBJ1-4|.|TRBV5-1|.
CASSFLGPEGEKLFF
TGCGCCAGCAGCTTCCTAGGGCCCGAAGGGGAAAAACTGTTTTTT
>TRBJ1-1|.|TRBV11-2|TRBD1
CASSSGKGDRIMNTEAFF
TGTGCCAGCAGCTCAGGCAAGGGGGACAGAATCATGAACACTGAAGCTTTCTTT
>TRBJ2-7|.|TRBV6-5|TRBD2
CASSQSLALIYEQYF
TGTGCCAGCAGTCAATCACTAGCGTTAATCTACGAGCAGTACTTC
>TRBJ2-1|.|TRBV7-2|.
CASSLGGSYGHEQFF
TGTGCCAGCAGCTTAGGGGGTAGTTACGGCCATGAGCAGTTCTTC
>TRBJ2-1|.|TRBV10-3|.
CAISDPNHEQFF
TGTGCCATCAGTGACCCCAACCATGAGCAGTTCTTC
>TRBJ2-1|.|TRBV7-3|.
CASSLLNSNEQFF
TGTGCCAGCAGCTTATTAAATTCGAATGAGCAGTTCTTC
>TRBJ2-4|few|TRBV7-8|.
CASSLTGWDIQYF
TGTGCCAGCAGCTTAACAGGGTGGGACATTCAGTACTTC
>TRBJ2-1|.|TRBV7-2|TRBD1
CASRPGTGAVGDKFF
TGTGCCAGCAGGCCCGGGACAGGGGCAGTCGGGGATAAGTTCTTC
>TRBJ2-2|few|TRBV18|TRBD1
CASSPLGTGRTGELFF
TGTGCCAGCTCACCACTCGGGACAGGAAGGACCGGGGAGCTGTTTTTT
>TRBJ1-4|.|TRBV7-9|.
CASSVSATNEKLFF
TGTGCCAGCAGCGTCAGTGCAACTAATGAAAAACTGTTTTTT
>TRBJ2-1|few|TRBV7-2|.
CASSPTAIRDEQFF
TGTGCCAGCAGCCCTACCGCCATTAGAGATGAGCAGTTCTTC
>TRBJ2-5|.|TRBV20-1|.
CSPYPQVGPRVSQYF
TGCAGTCCCTACCCCCAGGTGGGGCCGCGTGTGTCCCAGTACTTC
>TRBJ2-3|.|TRBV5-1|.
CASSLNPTLTDTQYF
TGCGCCAGCAGCTTGAATCCTACTCTCACAGATACGCAGTATTTT
>TRBJ2-5|few|TRBV6-5|TRBD1
CASSYSGTGLGETQYF
TGTGCCAGCAGTTACTCCGGGACAGGGCTCGGAGAGACCCAGTACTTC
>TRBJ1-1|.|TRBV9|.
CASSVVAGTEAFF
TGTGCCAGCAGCGTAGTCGCTGGAACTGAAGCTTTCTTT
>TRBJ2-7|.|TRBV9|TRBD2
CASIGRTSGRALYEQYF
TGTGCCAGCATAGGAAGGACTAGCGGGAGGGCCTTGTACGAGCAGTACTTC
>TRBJ2-7|many|TRBV19|.
CASSKGSRYYEQYF
TGTGCCAGTAGTAAAGGCAGCAGATACTACGAGCAGTACTTC
>TRBJ2-5|.|TRBV12-3/TRBV12-4|.
CASSIQLSSRETQYF
TGTGCCAGCAGTATACAGCTAAGCAGTAGGGAGACCCAGTACTTC
>TRBJ1-4|.|TRBV4-2|TRBD1
CASSQGAQGAGEKLFF
TGTGCCAGCAGCCAAGGGGCACAGGGGGCAGGAGAAAAACTGTTTTTT
>TRBJ1-2|.|TRBV12-3/TRBV12-4|.
CASSNLGPTQEISYGYTF
TGTGCCAGCAGTAATTTGGGGCCCACACAGGAGATTAGCTATGGCTACACCTTC
>TRBJ2-7|few|TRBV5-1|.
CASSLGVQHYEQYF
TGCGCCAGCAGCTTGGGAGTGCAGCACTACGAGCAGTACTTC
>TRBJ2-1|.|TRBV5-1|.
CASSPARGPPNEQFF
TGCGCCAGCAGCCCGGCGCGGGGCCCCCCCAATGAGCAGTTCTTC
>TRBJ2-7|few|TRBV12-3/TRBV12-4|.
CASSWGESGEQYF
TGTGCCAGCAGTTGGGGGGAAAGCGGAGAGCAGTACTTC
>TRBJ2-3|.|TRBV5-1|TRBD2
CASSSIAGASTDTQYF
TGCGCCAGCAGCTCTATAGCGGGAGCTAGCACAGATACGCAGTATTTT
>TRBJ2-5|.|TRBV7-6|.
CASSPDPQETQYF
TGTGCCAGCAGCCCAGACCCACAAGAGACCCAGTACTTC
>TRBJ2-1|many|TRBV5-1|TRBD2
CASSFSGGPYNEQFF
TGCGCCAGCAGCTTTAGCGGGGGACCGTACAATGAGCAGTTCTTC
>TRBJ2-1|.|TRBV12-3/TRBV12-4|TRBD2
CATTGLADLSGGEQFF
TGTGCCACCACAGGACTAGCGGACTTATCTGGCGGTGAGCAGTTCTTC
>TRBJ2-1|.|TRBV4-3|.
CASSRNRGGTTEQFF
TGCGCCAGCAGCCGGAACAGGGGGGGGACCACTGAGCAGTTCTTC
>TRBJ1-3|many|TRBV5-1|.
CASSLGQRTGNTIYF
TGCGCCAGCAGCTTGGGCCAACGGACAGGAAACACCATATATTTT
>TRBJ2-1|.|TRBV15|TRBD2
CATRTRRLSEQFF
TGTGCCACTCGGACTAGGAGACTGAGTGAGCAGTTCTTC
>TRBJ2-3|.|TRBV3-2|.
CASSLPGSNTDTQYF
TGTGCCAGCAGCCTCCCGGGGTCCAACACAGATACGCAGTATTTT
>TRBJ2-7|.|TRBV4-1|.
CASSPKTLAYEQYF
TGCGCCAGCAGCCCAAAGACTTTGGCCTACGAGCAGTACTTC
>TRBJ2-3|.|TRBV5-1|.
CASSQPTHTQYF
TGCGCCAGCAGCCAGCCCACCCATACGCAGTATTTT
>TRBJ2-7|many|TRBV24-1|.
CATSETSYEQYF
TGTGCCACCAGTGAGACCTCCTACGAGCAGTACTTC
>TRBJ2-3|few|TRBV6-2/TRBV6-3|TRBD2
CASSYPRTSGGAEDTQYF
TGTGCCAGCAGTTACCCGAGGACTAGCGGGGGGGCCGAAGATACGCAGTATTTT
>TRBJ2-2|few|TRBV24-1|.
CATSDLRTNTGELFF
TGTGCCACCAGTGATTTGAGGACTAACACCGGGGAGCTGTTTTTT
>TRBJ2-6|few|TRBV7-9|.
CASTTGQGIVSGANVLTF
TGTGCCAGCACCACCGGGCAGGGGATTGTCTCTGGGGCCAACGTCCTGACTTTC
>TRBJ2-1|.|TRBV7-9|.
CASGPSEAIEQFF
TGTGCCAGCGGTCCCTCGGAGGCAATCGAGCAGTTCTTC
>TRBJ2-1|.|TRBV12-3/TRBV12-4|.
CASRSTDFLTYNEQFF
TGTGCCAGCAGATCGACAGATTTCTTAACCTACAATGAGCAGTTCTTC
>TRBJ2-2|few|TRBV6-4|TRBD2
CASSETSTNTGELFF
TGTGCCAGCAGTGAGACTAGCACGAACACCGGGGAGCTGTTTTTT
>TRBJ1-1|few|TRBV5-1|.
CASSLFPNMNTEAFF
TGCGCCAGCAGCTTGTTTCCTAACATGAACACTGAAGCTTTCTTT
>TRBJ2-1|few|TRBV5-1|TRBD2
CASSPGTGGGSNNEQFF
TGCGCCAGCAGCCCAGGGACTGGCGGGGGGTCGAACAATGAGCAGTTCTTC